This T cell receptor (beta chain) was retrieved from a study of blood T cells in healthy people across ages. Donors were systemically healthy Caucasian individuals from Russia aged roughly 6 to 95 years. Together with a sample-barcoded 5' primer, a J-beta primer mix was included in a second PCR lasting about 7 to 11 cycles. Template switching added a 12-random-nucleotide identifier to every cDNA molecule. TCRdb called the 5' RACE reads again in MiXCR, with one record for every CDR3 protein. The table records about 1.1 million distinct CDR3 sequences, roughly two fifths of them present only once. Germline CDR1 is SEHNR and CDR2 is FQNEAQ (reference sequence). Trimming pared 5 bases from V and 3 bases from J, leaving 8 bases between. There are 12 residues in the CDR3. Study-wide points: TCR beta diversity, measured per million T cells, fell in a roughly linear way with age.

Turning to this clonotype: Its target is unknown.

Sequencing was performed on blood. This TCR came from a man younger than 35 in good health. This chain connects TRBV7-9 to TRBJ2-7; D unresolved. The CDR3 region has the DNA TGTGCCAGCAGCAGATCAAACTACGAGCAGTACTTC. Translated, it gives CASSRSNYEQYF.